This passage covers 17 T cell receptor beta chains from one sample sequenced in a study of blood T cell repertoires in COVID-19. Sequencing was performed with immunoSEQ multiplex PCR; in TCRdb, only in-frame clones are kept and a portion is missing. The repertoire holds 220,000 or so clones, with around 87% as singletons. Specimen: PBMCs or T cells enriched from blood (not recorded which). These TCRs come from a man aged 25 to 40 who had been exposed to COVID-19.

The CDR3 is CASSLAGQGADQPQHF. CDR3 bases: TGTGCCAGCAGCTTAGCCGGACAGGGGGCGGATCAGCCCCAGCATTTT. The chain recombines TRBV5-5 with TRBJ1-5; 11 nucleotides line up with TRBD1. V was pared by 2 bases and J by 5 bases, with 6 bases of the junction left unmatched. The CDR3 is 16 amino acids. Germline V lookup: CDR1 SGHKS, CDR2 YYEKEE (reference sequence).

This rearrangement joins TRBV15 to TRBJ2-5; 8 bases agree with TRBD2. Germline lookup yields CDR1 LNHNV and CDR2 YYDKDF (reference sequence). The trim removed 5 bases at V and 4 bases at J, leaving 6 bases unmatched. The CDR3 length is 14 residues. In nucleotides, the CDR3 is TGTGCCACCAGCCCCGGGGGGGATGGAGAGACCCAGTACTTC. It translates to CATSPGGDGETQYF.

This clone was counted once. At one boundary the junction diverges from the germline segment, which might be a read error. CDR3 loop: CASSQGRDTIF. CDR3 nucleotide sequence: TGCGCCAGCAGCCAAGGAAGGGACACCATCTTC. The chain carries TRBV4-3 and TRBJ1-2; maybe TRBD1 (6 bases). CDR3 length: 11 amino acids. The germline gives CDR1 LGHNA, CDR2 YSLEER.

This clone is a singleton in its sample. The genes are TRBV19 and TRBJ2-7; no firm D call. Per the germline V gene, CDR1 is LNHDA and CDR2 is SQIVND (reference sequence). This CDR3 region has 13 residues. The V end lost 5 bases, the J end lost 7 bases, and 15 bases lay between the germline ends. CDR3 region: CASSFRPTWEQYF. The DNA of the CDR3 is TGTGCCAGTAGTTTCAGGCCCACCTGGGAGCAGTACTTC.

The rearrangement links TRBV19 to TRBJ1-5, with D maybe TRBD1 (5 bases). Germline CDR1 and CDR2: LNHDA and SQIVND (reference sequence). This CDR3 region has 14 residues. V lost 1 base and J lost 5, with 9 bases in between. The DNA of the CDR3 is TGTGCCAGTAGTATAGGGAGGGGTCATCAGCCCCAGCATTTT. This sequence encodes CASSIGRGHQPQHF.

The V gene is TRBV18, the J gene TRBJ2-5; no firm D call. The CDR3 spans 15 residues. Trimming left V 0 bases short and J 4 bases short, with 12 bases between. CDR1 and CDR2 from the germline V gene are KGHSH and LQKENI. The CDR3 is CASSPPSRPLETQYF. The CDR3 DNA reads as TGTGCCAGCTCACCACCCTCCAGGCCCTTAGAGACCCAGTACTTC.

The chain employs TRBV4-1 and TRBJ1-1, with TRBD1 matching 8 bases. Trimming at V came to 3 bases and at J to 6 bases, leaving 3 bases not matched to a gene. Per germline, CDR1 MGHRA and CDR2 YSYEKL. The CDR3 runs to 13 residues. The CDR3 reads CASSHGTGAEAFF. The CDR3 DNA is TGCGCCAGCAGCCATGGGACAGGCGCTGAAGCTTTCTTT.

The V call is TRBV5-5, the J call TRBJ1-5; a possible D gene is TRBD1 (6 bases). The CDR3 sequence is 15 residues long. From germline, CDR1 is SGHKS and CDR2 YYEKEE (reference sequence). V lost 1 base to trimming and J lost 5 bases, with 13 bases between them. The CDR3 here is CASSLLGQLDQPQHF. CDR3 coding DNA: TGTGCCAGCAGCTTGCTGGGACAACTTGATCAGCCCCAGCATTTT.

The chain is built from TRBV7-2 and TRBJ2-1, with D unresolved. V lost 5 bases and J 0 bases, leaving 8 bases between the germline ends. The CDR3 contains 14 residues. The V gene's germline CDR1 is SGHTA and CDR2 FQGNSA. The CDR3 DNA reads TGTGCCAGCAGCCTGATACTCTCCTACAATGAGCAGTTCTTC. It translates to CASSLILSYNEQFF.

The chain joins TRBV21-1 to TRBJ1-5; the table names TRBD1, a call not compared with the DNA. TRBV21-1 is flagged as a pseudogene. The CDR3 totals 16 residues. DNA for the CDR3: TGTGCCAGCAGCAGACGGGACACTATGCTGAATCAGCCCCAGCATTTT. Amino acid sequence: CASSRRDTMLNQPQHF.

For the CDR3, the DNA is TGTGCCAGCTCACCGAGGGGGCTGGTTGAAAAACTGTTTTTT. Its translation is CASSPRGLVEKLFF. This chain uses TRBV18 with TRBJ1-4; 7 nucleotides match TRBD1. The germline V gene encodes CDR1 KGHSH and CDR2 LQKENI. There are 14 residues in the CDR3. V shed 3 bases and J 7 bases; nucleotides not matched to a gene: 5.

This chain links TRBV27 with TRBJ1-2; D is undetermined. Germline CDR1 reads MNHEY; CDR2 reads SMNVEV (reference sequence). CDR3 length equals 14 residues. V was shortened by 7 bases and J by 4 bases, with 16 bases between the two germline ends. The CDR3 is CASTPHAGVYGYTF. CDR3 coding DNA: TGTGCCAGCACCCCCCACGCCGGGGTCTATGGCTACACCTTC.

This clone came up a few times. The chain recombines TRBV4-2 with TRBJ2-1; the D gene is possibly TRBD2 (6 bases). The CDR3 sequence is 15 residues long. From germline, CDR1 is LGHNA and CDR2 YNFKEQ. V was cut by 5 bases and J by 0 bases, with 11 bases left in between. The CDR3 is CASSSSASSYNEQFF. CDR3 nucleotides: TGTGCCAGCAGCTCTAGCGCCAGCTCCTACAATGAGCAGTTCTTC.

V gene TRBV30 combines with J gene TRBJ1-2; no firm D call. The germline CDR1 and CDR2 sequences are GTSNPN and SVGIG (reference sequence). The CDR3 consists of 13 residues. V lost 3 bases to trimming and J lost 5 bases, with 13 bases between them. Here the CDR3 DNA reads TGTGCCTGGAGCGGCGGCGGTGGGTATGGCTACACCTTC. Its translation is CAWSGGGGYGYTF.

The V gene is TRBV6-5, the J gene TRBJ2-1; 8 bases agree with TRBD1. The ends lost 6 bases at V and 0 bases at J; junction bases unmatched: 4. This CDR3 region has 15 residues. CDR1 is MNHEY, CDR2 SVGAGI, per germline. The CDR3 DNA follows: TGTGCCAGCAGATTCGGGACAGGCTCCTACAATGAGCAGTTCTTC. It translates to CASRFGTGSYNEQFF.

The V call is TRBV3-1 (or the pseudogene TRBV3-2), the J call TRBJ2-3; possible D gene TRBD2, 6 bases. The CDR3 totals 15 residues. The ends were cut back, 4 bases at V and 0 bases at J, with 11 bases in the middle. CDR1 is LGHDT and CDR2 is YNNKEL in the germline V gene (reference sequence). The CDR3 protein is CASSPGTASTDTQYF. The CDR3 bases are TGTGCCAGCAGCCCCGGGACTGCTAGCACAGATACGCAGTATTTT.

The chain links TRBV5-1 to TRBJ2-3; TRBD2 agrees at 12 bases. The CDR3 totals 16 residues. Germline V gives CDR1 SGHRS, CDR2 YFSETQ. Trimming at V came to 3 bases and at J to 0 bases, leaving 2 bases not matched to a gene. Written as DNA, the CDR3 is TGCGCCAGCAGCTCCGGGACTAGCGGGAGCACAGATACGCAGTATTTT. Protein: CASSSGTSGSTDTQYF. Drawing the rest from reference TRBV5-1 and TRBJ2-3, the complete variable domain is KAGVTQTPRYLIKTRGQQVTLSCSPISGHRSVSWYQQTPGQGLQFLFEYFSETQRNKGNFPGRFSGRQFSNSRSEMNVSTLELGDSALYLCASSSGTSGSTDTQYFGPGTRLTVL.